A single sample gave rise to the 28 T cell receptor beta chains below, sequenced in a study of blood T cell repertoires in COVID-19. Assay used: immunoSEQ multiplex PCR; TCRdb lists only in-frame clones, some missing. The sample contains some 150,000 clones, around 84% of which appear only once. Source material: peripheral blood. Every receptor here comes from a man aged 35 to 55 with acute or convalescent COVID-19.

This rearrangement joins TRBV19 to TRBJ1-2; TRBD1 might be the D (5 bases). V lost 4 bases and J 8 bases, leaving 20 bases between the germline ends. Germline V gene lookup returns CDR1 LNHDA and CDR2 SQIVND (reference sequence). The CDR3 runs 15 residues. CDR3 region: CASSTVGRQGEGYTF. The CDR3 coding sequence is TGTGCCAGTAGTACGGTGGGAAGGCAGGGCGAAGGCTACACCTTC.

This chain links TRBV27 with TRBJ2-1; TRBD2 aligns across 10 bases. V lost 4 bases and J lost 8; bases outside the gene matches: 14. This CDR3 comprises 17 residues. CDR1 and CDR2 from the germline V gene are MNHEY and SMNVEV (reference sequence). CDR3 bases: TGTGCCAGCAGTTCCCCGGGGCTAGCGGGGGCTAGGGATGAGCAGTTCTTC. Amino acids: CASSSPGLAGARDEQFF.

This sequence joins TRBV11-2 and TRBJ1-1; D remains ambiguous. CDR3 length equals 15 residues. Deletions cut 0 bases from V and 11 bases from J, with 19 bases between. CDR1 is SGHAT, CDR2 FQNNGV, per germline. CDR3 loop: CASSLDSYRGLWAFF. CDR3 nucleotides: TGTGCCAGCAGCTTAGATTCATACCGCGGGCTGTGGGCTTTCTTT.

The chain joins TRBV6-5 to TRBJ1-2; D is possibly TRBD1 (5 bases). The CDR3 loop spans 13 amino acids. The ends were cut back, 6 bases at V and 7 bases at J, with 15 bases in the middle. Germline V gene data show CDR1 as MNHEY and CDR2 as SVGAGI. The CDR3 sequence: CASSLQARSGYTF. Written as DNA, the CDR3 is TGTGCCAGCAGCCTACAGGCTCGTAGTGGCTACACCTTC.

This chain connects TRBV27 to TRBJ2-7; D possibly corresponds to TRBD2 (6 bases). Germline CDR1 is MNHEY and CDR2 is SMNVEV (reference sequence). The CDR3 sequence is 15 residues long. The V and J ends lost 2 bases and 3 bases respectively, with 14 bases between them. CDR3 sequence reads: CASSLKAGMGYEQYF. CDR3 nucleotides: TGTGCCAGCAGTTTAAAAGCGGGTATGGGCTACGAGCAGTACTTC.

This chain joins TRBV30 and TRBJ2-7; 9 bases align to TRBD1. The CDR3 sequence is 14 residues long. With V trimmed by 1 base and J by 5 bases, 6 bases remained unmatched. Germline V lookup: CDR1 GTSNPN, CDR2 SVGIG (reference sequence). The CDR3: CAWSARDRVNEQYF. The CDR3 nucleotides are TGTGCCTGGAGTGCCCGGGACAGGGTCAACGAGCAGTACTTC.

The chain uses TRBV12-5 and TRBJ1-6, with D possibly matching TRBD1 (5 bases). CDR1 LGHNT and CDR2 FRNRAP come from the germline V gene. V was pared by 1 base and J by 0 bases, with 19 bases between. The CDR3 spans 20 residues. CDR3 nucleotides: TGTGCTAGTGGTTTGGGACACCGGACACCCAAGAGCTCCTATAATTCACCCCTCCACTTT. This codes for CASGLGHRTPKSSYNSPLHF.

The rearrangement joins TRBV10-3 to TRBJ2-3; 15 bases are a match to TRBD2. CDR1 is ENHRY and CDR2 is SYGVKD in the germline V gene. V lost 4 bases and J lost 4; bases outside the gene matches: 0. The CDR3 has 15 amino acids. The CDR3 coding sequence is TGTGCCATCAGTGGGACTAGCGGGGGGGCAGATACGCAGTATTTT. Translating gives CAISGTSGGADTQYF.

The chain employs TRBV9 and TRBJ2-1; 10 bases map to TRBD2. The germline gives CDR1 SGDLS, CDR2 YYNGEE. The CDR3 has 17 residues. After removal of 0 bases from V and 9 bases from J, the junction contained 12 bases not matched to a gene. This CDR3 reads CASSVAWRSGGAGEQFF. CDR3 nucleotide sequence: TGTGCCAGCAGCGTAGCTTGGCGGAGCGGGGGGGCGGGTGAGCAGTTCTTC.

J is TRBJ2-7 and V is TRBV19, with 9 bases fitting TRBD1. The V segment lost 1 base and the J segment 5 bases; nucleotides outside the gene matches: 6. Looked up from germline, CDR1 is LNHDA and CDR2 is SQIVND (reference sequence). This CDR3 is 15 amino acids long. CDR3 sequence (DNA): TGTGCCAGTAGTATAGGGACAGGGGATCGACACGAGCAGTACTTC. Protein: CASSIGTGDRHEQYF.

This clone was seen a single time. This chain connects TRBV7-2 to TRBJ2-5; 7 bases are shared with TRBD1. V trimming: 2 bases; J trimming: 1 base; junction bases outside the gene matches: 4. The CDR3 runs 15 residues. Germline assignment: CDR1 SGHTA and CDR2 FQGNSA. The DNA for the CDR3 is TGTGCCAGCAGCTTAACCGGGACAGCCCAAGAGACCCAGTACTTC. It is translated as CASSLTGTAQETQYF.

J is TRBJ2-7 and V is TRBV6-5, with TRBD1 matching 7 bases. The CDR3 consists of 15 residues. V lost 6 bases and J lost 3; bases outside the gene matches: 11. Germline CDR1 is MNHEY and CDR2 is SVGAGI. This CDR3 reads CASRVTGPPLYEQYF. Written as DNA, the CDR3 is TGTGCCAGCAGAGTGACAGGGCCACCTCTCTACGAGCAGTACTTC.

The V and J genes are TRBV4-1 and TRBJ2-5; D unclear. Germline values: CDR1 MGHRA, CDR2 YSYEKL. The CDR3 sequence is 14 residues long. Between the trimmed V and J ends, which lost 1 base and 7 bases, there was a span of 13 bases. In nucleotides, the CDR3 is TGCGCCAGCAGCCAAGGGGCTACCTCCGGGACCCAGTACTTC. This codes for CASSQGATSGTQYF.

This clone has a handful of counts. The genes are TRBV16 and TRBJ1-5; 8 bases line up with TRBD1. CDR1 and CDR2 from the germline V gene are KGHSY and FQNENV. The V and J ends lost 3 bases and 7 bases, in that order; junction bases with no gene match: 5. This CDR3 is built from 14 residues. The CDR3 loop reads CASSQGQAGQPQHF. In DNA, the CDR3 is TGTGCCAGCAGCCAGGGACAGGCAGGACAGCCCCAGCATTTT.

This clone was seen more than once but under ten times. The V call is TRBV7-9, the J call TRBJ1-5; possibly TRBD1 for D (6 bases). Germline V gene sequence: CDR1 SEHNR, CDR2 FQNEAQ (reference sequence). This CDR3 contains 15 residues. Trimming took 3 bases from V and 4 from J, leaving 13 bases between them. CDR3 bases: TGTGCCAGCAGCTTGGGACTACAGGGAAATCAGCCCCAGCATTTT. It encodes CASSLGLQGNQPQHF.

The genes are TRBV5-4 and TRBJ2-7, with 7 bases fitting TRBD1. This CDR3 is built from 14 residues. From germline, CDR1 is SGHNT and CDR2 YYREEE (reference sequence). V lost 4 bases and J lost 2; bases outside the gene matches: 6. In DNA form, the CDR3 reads TGTGCCAGCAGCCCCGGGACAGCCCCCTACGAGCAGTACTTC. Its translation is CASSPGTAPYEQYF.

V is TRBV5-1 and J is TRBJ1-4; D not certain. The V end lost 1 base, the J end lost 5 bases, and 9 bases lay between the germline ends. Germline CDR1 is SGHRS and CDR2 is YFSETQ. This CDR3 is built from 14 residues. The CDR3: CASSLNSLNEKLFF. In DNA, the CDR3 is TGCGCCAGCAGCTTGAACAGCTTAAATGAAAAACTGTTTTTT.

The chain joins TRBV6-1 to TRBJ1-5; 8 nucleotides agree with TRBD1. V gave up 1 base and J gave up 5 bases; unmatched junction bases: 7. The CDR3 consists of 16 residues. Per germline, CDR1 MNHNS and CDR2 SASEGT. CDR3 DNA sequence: TGTGCCAGCAGTGAAGTGGCAGGGGGCGGATATCAGCCCCAGCATTTT. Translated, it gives CASSEVAGGGYQPQHF.

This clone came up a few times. The CDR3 spells CASSLSEGSSYNEQFF. As DNA, the CDR3 is TGCGCCAGCAGCTTATCGGAGGGGAGCTCCTACAATGAGCAGTTCTTC. The chain links TRBV5-1 to TRBJ2-1, with D perhaps matching TRBD2 (6 bases). Deletions cut 2 bases from V and 0 bases from J, with 12 bases between. The CDR3 has 16 amino acids. Looked up from germline, CDR1 is SGHRS and CDR2 is YFSETQ.

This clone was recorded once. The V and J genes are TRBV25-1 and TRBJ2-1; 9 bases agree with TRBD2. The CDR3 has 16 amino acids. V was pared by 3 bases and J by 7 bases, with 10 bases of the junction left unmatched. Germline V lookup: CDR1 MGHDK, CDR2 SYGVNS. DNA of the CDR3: TGTGCCAGCAGTGACCCTAGCGGGGCGTTTAAGAATGAGCAGTTCTTC. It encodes CASSDPSGAFKNEQFF.

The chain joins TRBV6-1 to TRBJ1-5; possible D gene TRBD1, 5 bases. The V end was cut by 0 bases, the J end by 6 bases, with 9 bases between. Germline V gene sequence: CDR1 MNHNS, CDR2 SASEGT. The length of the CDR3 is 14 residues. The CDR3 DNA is TGTGCCAGCAGTGAAGCCGGGGGATCTCAGCCCCAGCATTTT. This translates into CASSEAGGSQPQHF.

The CDR3 coding sequence is TGTGCCAGCAGTGAAGAATTAACTGCGGGGACCCAGTACTTC. Translating gives CASSEELTAGTQYF. This rearrangement joins TRBV2 to TRBJ2-5; D might be TRBD2 (5 bases). Germline V gives CDR1 SNHLY, CDR2 FYNNEI. V lost 1 base to trimming and J lost 7 bases, with 13 bases between them. The CDR3 has 14 amino acids.

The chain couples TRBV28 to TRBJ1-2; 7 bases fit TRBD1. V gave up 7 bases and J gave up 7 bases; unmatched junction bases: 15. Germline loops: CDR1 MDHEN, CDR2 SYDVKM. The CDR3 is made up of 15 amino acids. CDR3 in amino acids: CASTQRQGEIGGYTF. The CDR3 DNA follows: TGTGCCAGCACCCAACGACAGGGAGAAATAGGTGGCTACACCTTC.

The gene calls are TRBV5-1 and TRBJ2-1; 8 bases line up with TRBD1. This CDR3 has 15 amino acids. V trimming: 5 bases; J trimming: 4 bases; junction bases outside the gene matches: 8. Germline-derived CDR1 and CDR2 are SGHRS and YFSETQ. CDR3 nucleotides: TGCGCCAGCAGATACGGGACAGGAAGTTACAATGAGCAGTTCTTC. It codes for CASRYGTGSYNEQFF. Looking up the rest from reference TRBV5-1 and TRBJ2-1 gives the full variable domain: KAGVTQTPRYLIKTRGQQVTLSCSPISGHRSVSWYQQTPGQGLQFLFEYFSETQRNKGNFPGRFSGRQFSNSRSEMNVSTLELGDSALYLCASRYGTGSYNEQFFGPGTRLTVL.

The DNA of the CDR3 is TGTGCCAGCAGTCGACAGGGGGGCGGCAACTATGGCTACACCTTC. Its protein is CASSRQGGGNYGYTF. The J gene is TRBJ1-2, the V gene TRBV6-5, with 9 nucleotides matching TRBD1. The CDR3 contains 15 residues. Losses at the gene ends were 5 bases for V and 2 bases for J; bases not matched to a gene: 6. CDR1 is MNHEY and CDR2 is SVGAGI in the germline V gene.

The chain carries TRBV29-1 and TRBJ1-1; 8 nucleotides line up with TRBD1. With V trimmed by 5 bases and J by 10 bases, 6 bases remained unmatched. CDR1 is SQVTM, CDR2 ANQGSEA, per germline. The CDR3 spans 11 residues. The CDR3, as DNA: TGCAGCGTTTCTCGACAGGGGCCAGCTTTCTTT. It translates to CSVSRQGPAFF. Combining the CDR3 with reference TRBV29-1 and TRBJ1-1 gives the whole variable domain SAVISQKPSRDICQRGTSLTIQCQVDSQVTMMFWYRQQPGQSLTLIATANQGSEATYESGFVIDKFPISRPNLTFSTLTVSNMSPEDSSIYLCSVSRQGPAFFGQGTRLTVV.

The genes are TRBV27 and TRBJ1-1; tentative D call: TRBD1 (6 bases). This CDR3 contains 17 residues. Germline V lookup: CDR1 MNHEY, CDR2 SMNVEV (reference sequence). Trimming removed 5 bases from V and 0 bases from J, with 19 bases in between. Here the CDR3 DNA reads TGTGCCAGCAGTGGCAGACAGGCCCCACCTTTGAACACTGAAGCTTTCTTT. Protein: CASSGRQAPPLNTEAFF.

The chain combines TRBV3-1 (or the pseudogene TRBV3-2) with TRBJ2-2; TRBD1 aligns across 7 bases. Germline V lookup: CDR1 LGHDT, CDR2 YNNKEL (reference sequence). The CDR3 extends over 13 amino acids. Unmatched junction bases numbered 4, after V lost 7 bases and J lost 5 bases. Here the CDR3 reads CASNTGVTGELFF. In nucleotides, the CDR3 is TGTGCCAGCAACACAGGGGTAACCGGGGAGCTGTTTTTT.